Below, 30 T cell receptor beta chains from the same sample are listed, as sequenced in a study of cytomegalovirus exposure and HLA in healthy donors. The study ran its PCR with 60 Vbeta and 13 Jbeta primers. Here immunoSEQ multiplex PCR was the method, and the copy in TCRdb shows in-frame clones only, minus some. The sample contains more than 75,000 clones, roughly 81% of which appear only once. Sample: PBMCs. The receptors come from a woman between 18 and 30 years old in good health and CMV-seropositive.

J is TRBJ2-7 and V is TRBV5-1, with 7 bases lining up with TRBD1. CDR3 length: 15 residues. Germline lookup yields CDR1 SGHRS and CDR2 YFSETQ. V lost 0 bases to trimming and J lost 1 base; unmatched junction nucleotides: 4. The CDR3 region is CASSLEQGFSYEQYF. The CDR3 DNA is TGCGCCAGCAGCTTGGAACAGGGGTTTTCCTACGAGCAGTACTTC.

CDR3 DNA: TGTGCCAGCAGTGAAACAAGTATTGTTTATCTTACTCAGCCCCAGCATTTT. Amino acid sequence: CASSETSIVYLTQPQHF. The rearrangement uses TRBV6-1 and TRBJ1-5; D uncertain. V lost 2 bases to trimming and J lost 6 bases, with 20 bases between them. This CDR3 has 17 amino acids. Germline CDR1 MNHNS, CDR2 SASEGT.

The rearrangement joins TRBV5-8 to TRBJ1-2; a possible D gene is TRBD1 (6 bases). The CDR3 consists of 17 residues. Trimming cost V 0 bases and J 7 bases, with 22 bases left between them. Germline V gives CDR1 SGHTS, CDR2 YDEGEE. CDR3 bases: TGTGCCAGCAGCTTGGAGCGGGGGGGATACAGGGCCATTGGCTACACCTTC. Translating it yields CASSLERGGYRAIGYTF.

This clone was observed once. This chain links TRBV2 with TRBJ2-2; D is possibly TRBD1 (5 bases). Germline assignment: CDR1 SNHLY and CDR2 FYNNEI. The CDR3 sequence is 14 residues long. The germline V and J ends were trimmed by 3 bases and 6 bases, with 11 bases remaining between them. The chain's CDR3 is CASSESVQAGELFF. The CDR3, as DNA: TGTGCCAGCAGTGAGAGCGTACAGGCCGGGGAGCTGTTTTTT.

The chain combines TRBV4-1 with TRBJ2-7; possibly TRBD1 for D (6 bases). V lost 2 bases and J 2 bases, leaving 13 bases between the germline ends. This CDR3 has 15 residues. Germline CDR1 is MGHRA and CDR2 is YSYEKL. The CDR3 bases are TGCGCCAGCAGCCAAATTCAGGGGATCGCCTACGAGCAGTACTTC. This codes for CASSQIQGIAYEQYF.

The CDR3 coding sequence is TGTGCCAGCAGCGCGGGCGCGGGACTAGCGGTTACCAGCTCCTACAATGAGCAGTTCTTC. Amino acids: CASSAGAGLAVTSSYNEQFF. The gene calls are TRBV9 and TRBJ2-1; 11 positions match TRBD2. The CDR3 is made up of 20 amino acids. The germline V gene has CDR1 SGDLS and CDR2 YYNGEE. After removal of 3 bases from V and 0 bases from J, the junction contained 14 bases not matched to a gene.

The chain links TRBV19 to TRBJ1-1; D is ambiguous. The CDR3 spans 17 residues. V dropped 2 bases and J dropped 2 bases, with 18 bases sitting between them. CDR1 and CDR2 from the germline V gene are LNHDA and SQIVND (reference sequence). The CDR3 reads CASSISILATANTEAFF. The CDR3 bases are TGTGCCAGTAGTATAAGCATACTAGCCACCGCAAACACTGAAGCTTTCTTT.

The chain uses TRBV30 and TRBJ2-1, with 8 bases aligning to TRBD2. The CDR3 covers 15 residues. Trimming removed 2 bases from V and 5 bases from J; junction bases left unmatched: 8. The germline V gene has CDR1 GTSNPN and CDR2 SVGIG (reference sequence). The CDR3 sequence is CAWSITGLVNNEQFF. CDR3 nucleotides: TGTGCCTGGAGTATTACGGGACTAGTGAACAATGAGCAGTTCTTC.

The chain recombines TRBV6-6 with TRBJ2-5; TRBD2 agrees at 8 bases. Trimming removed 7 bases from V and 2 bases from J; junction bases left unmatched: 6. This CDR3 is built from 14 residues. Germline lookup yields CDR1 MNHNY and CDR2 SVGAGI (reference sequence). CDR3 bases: TGTGCCAGCAACCCCGGGGGGGATCAAGAGACCCAGTACTTC. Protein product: CASNPGGDQETQYF.

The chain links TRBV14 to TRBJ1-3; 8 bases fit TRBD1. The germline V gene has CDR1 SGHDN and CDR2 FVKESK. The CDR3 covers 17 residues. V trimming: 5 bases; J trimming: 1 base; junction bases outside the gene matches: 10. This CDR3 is CASSFTGGSFSGNTIYF. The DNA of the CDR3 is TGTGCCAGCAGCTTCACAGGGGGAAGCTTTTCTGGAAACACCATATATTTT.

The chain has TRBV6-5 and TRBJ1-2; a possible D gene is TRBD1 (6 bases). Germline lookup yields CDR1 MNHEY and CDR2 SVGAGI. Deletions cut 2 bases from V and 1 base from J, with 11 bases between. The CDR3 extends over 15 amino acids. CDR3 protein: CASSYTAGDNYGYTF. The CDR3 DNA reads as TGTGCCAGCAGTTACACTGCAGGGGATAACTATGGCTACACCTTC.

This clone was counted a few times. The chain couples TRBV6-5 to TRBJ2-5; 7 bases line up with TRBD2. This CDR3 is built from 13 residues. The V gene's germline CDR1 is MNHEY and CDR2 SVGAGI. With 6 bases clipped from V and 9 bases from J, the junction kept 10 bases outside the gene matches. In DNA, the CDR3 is TGTGCCAGCAGGCCCGCCGGCCGGGAGGCCCAGTACTTC. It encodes CASRPAGREAQYF.

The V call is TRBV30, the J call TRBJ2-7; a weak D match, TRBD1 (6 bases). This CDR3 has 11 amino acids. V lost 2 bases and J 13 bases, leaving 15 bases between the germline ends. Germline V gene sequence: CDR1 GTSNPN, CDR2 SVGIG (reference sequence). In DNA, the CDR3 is TGTGCCTGGAGTACGGCCGCAGGGGAATACTTC. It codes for CAWSTAAGEYF.

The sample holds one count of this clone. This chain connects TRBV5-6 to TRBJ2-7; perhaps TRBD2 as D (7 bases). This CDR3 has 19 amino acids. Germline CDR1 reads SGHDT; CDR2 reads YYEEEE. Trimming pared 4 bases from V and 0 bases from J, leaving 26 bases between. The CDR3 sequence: CASSGALSKGGSSSYEQYF. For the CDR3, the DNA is TGTGCCAGCAGCGGGGCGCTGTCTAAGGGGGGGTCGAGCTCCTACGAGCAGTACTTC.

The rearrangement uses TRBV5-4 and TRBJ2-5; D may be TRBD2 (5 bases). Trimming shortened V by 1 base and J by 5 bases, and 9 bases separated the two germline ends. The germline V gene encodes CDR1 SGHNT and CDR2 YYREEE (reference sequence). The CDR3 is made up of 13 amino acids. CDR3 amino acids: CASSLWTEETQYF. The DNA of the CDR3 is TGTGCCAGCAGCTTGTGGACTGAGGAGACCCAGTACTTC.

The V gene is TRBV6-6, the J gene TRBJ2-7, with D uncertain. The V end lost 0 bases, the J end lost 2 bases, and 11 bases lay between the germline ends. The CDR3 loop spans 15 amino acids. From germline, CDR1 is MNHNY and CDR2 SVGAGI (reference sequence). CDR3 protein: CASSYSIAGTYEQYF. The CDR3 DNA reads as TGTGCCAGCAGTTACTCGATAGCCGGCACCTACGAGCAGTACTTC.

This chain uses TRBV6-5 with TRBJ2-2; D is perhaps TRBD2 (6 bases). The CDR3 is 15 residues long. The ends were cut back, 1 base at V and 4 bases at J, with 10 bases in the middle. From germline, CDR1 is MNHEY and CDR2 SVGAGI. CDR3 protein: CASSYWGLGTGELFF. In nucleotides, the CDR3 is TGTGCCAGCAGTTACTGGGGACTCGGCACCGGGGAGCTGTTTTTT.

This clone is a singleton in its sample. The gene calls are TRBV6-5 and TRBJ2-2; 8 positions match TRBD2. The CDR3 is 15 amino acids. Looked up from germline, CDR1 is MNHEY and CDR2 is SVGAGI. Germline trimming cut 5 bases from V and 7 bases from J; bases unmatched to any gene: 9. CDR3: CASSMARGENGELFF. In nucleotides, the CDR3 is TGTGCCAGCAGTATGGCGCGGGGGGAGAACGGGGAGCTGTTTTTT.

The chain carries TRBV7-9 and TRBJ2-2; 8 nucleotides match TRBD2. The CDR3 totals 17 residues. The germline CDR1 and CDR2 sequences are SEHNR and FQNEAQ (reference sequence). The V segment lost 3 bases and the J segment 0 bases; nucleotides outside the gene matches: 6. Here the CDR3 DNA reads TGTGCCAGCAGCTTTCGAGTAGCGGGGCCGAACACCGGGGAGCTGTTTTTT. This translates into CASSFRVAGPNTGELFF. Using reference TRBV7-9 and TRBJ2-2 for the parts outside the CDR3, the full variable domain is DTGVSQNPRHKITKRGQNVTFRCDPISEHNRLYWYRQTLGQGPEFLTYFQNEAQLEKSRLLSDRFSAERPKGSFSTLEIQRTEQGDSAMYLCASSFRVAGPNTGELFFGEGSRLTVL.

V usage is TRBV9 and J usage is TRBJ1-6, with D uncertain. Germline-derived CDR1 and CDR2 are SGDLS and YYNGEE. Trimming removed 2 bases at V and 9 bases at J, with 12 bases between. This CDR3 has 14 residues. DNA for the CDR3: TGTGCCAGCAGCGTCGCCTGGGGAGGTTCACCCCTCCACTTT. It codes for CASSVAWGGSPLHF.

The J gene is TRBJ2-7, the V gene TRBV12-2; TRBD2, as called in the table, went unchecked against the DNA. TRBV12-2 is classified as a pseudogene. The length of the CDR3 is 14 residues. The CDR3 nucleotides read TGTGCAAGTCGCTTAGTTCTAGATCGTGACGAGCAGTACTTC. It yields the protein CASRLVLDRDEQYF.

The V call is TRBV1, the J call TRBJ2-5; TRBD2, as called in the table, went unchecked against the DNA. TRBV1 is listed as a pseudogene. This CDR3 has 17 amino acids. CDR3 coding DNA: TGCACCAGCAGCCAAGAAGACTTGGGGGGGCCGGAGGAGACCCAGTACTTC. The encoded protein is CTSSQEDLGGPEETQYF.

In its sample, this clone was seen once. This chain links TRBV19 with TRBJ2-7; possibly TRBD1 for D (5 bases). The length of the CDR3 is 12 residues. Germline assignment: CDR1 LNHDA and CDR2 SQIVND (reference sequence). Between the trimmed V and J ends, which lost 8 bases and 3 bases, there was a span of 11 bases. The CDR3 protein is CASQDQGYEQYF. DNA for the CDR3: TGTGCCAGTCAAGATCAGGGCTACGAGCAGTACTTC.

CDR3 loop: CASSFPTPTGGDSNEKLFF. DNA for the CDR3: TGTGCCAGCAGTTTCCCTACCCCCACAGGGGGAGACTCTAATGAAAAACTGTTTTTT. The V and J genes are TRBV28 and TRBJ1-4; the match to TRBD1 covers 8 bases. The trim removed 3 bases at V and 3 bases at J, leaving 15 bases unmatched. The CDR3 consists of 19 residues. Germline V CDR1 and CDR2: MDHEN, SYDVKM.

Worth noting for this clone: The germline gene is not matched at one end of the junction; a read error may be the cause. CDR3 sequence (DNA): TGTGCCAGCAGTTTGTCTGTGGCCAACGTCCTGACTTTC. Amino acid sequence: CASSLSVANVLTF. J is TRBJ2-6 and V is TRBV27; D ambiguous. CDR1 MNHEY and CDR2 SMNVEV come from the germline V gene (reference sequence). The CDR3 has 13 amino acids.

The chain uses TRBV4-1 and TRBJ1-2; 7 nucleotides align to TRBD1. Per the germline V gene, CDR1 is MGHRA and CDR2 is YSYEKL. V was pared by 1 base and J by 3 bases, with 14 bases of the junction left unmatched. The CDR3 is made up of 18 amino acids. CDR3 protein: CASSQVYRGLIRYYGYTF. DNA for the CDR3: TGCGCCAGCAGCCAAGTGTACAGGGGACTGATTCGATACTATGGCTACACCTTC.

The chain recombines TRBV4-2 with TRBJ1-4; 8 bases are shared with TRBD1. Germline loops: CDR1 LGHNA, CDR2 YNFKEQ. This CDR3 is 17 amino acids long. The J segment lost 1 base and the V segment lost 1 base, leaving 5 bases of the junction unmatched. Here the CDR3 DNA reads TGTGCCAGCAGCCAAGTGGTCGACAGGGGAACTAATGAAAAACTGTTTTTT. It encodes CASSQVVDRGTNEKLFF.

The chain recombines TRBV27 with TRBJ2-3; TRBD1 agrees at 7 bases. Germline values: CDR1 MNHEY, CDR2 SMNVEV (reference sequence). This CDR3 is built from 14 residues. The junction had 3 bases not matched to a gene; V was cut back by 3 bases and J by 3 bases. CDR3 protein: CASSFEQGTDTQYF. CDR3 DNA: TGTGCCAGCAGTTTCGAACAGGGGACAGATACGCAGTATTTT.

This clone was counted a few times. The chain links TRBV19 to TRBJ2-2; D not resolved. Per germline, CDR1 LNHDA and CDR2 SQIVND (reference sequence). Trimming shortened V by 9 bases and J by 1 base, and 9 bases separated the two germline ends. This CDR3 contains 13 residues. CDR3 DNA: TGTGCCAGCATTACAGAGAACACCGGGGAGCTGTTTTTT. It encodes CASITENTGELFF.

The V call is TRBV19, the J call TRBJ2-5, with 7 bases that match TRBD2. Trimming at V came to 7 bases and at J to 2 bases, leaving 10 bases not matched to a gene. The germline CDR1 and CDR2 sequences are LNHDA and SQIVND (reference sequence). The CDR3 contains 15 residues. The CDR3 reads CASKMAGDIQETQYF. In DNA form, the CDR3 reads TGTGCCAGTAAAATGGCGGGAGATATTCAAGAGACCCAGTACTTC.